These 32 T cell receptor beta chains were all obtained from the same sample, sequenced in a study of cytomegalovirus exposure and HLA in healthy donors. This PCR relied on a set of 60 Vbeta primers and 13 Jbeta primers. Measured with immunoSEQ multiplex PCR; TCRdb has only the in-frame clones, and not every one. The sample has 120,000 to 150,000 clones; roughly 76% are singletons. The sequencing sample was made of PBMCs. All receptors derive from a man younger than 30 in good health and CMV-seronegative.

V usage is TRBV27 and J usage is TRBJ2-2; D is possibly TRBD2 (5 bases). Germline assignment: CDR1 MNHEY and CDR2 SMNVEV (reference sequence). Trimming removed 1 base at V and 4 bases at J, with 13 bases between. This CDR3 region has 16 residues. The CDR3 nucleotides are TGTGCCAGCAGTTTATATCGGACTGCCTTCACCGGGGAGCTGTTTTTT. Its protein product is CASSLYRTAFTGELFF.

This clone was seen only once. V and J are TRBV28 and TRBJ2-3; TRBD1 matches at 7 bases. Germline CDR1 is MDHEN and CDR2 is SYDVKM. The CDR3 runs 12 residues. Trimming at V came to 2 bases and at J to 8 bases, leaving 1 base not matched to a gene. Here the CDR3 reads CASSLNRGTQYF. Written as DNA, the CDR3 is TGTGCCAGCAGTTTAAACAGGGGTACGCAGTATTTT.

The rearrangement uses TRBV4-2 and TRBJ2-5; a possible D gene is TRBD1 (5 bases). This CDR3 has 13 amino acids. Between the trimmed V and J ends, which lost 1 base and 10 bases, there was a span of 13 bases. Germline V gene lookup returns CDR1 LGHNA and CDR2 YNFKEQ. The CDR3 DNA reads TGTGCCAGCAGCCAAGGGGGCGCCGTAAGCCAGTACTTC. Its protein is CASSQGGAVSQYF.

This sequence joins TRBV19 and TRBJ2-7, with 9 positions matching TRBD1. From germline, CDR1 is LNHDA and CDR2 SQIVND (reference sequence). This CDR3 is 14 amino acids long. The V segment lost 4 bases and the J segment 2 bases; nucleotides outside the gene matches: 3. CDR3 sequence (DNA): TGTGCCAGTAGTACAGGGACAGGGACCTACGAGCAGTACTTC. Residues: CASSTGTGTYEQYF.

The chain joins TRBV6-1 to TRBJ1-3; D may be TRBD1 (5 bases). The CDR3 covers 16 residues. Trimming removed 0 bases at V and 2 bases at J, with 11 bases between. CDR1 is MNHNS and CDR2 is SASEGT in the germline V gene. The CDR3 here is CASSEARREAGNTIYF. The CDR3 coding sequence is TGTGCCAGCAGTGAAGCGCGCAGGGAGGCTGGAAACACCATATATTTT.

CDR3 nucleotide sequence: TGTGCCAGCAGCTTAGGTGACTGGTCCTACGAGCAGTACTTC. Protein: CASSLGDWSYEQYF. This chain links TRBV7-9 with TRBJ2-7; D is ambiguous. Germline CDR1 is SEHNR and CDR2 is FQNEAQ (reference sequence). CDR3 length: 14 amino acids. V lost 1 base to trimming and J lost 1 base, with 8 bases between them. The complete variable domain, with remaining parts taken from reference TRBV7-9 and TRBJ2-7, reads DTGVSQNPRHKITKRGQNVTFRCDPISEHNRLYWYRQTLGQGPEFLTYFQNEAQLEKSRLLSDRFSAERPKGSFSTLEIQRTEQGDSAMYLCASSLGDWSYEQYFGPGTRLTVT.

V is TRBV6-6 and J is TRBJ2-3, with D maybe TRBD1 (6 bases). V was shortened by 6 bases and J by 4 bases, with 11 bases between the two germline ends. The length of the CDR3 is 13 residues. Germline V gene data show CDR1 as MNHNY and CDR2 as SVGAGI (reference sequence). CDR3 amino acids: CASRSPGADTQYF. For the CDR3, the DNA is TGTGCCAGCAGATCACCAGGGGCAGATACGCAGTATTTT.

V and J are TRBV5-6 and TRBJ1-1; 7 positions agree with TRBD1. Per germline, CDR1 SGHDT and CDR2 YYEEEE. CDR3 size: 17 residues. Trimming cost V 0 bases and J 1 base; bases outside gene matches: 9. The CDR3 coding sequence is TGTGCCAGCAGCTTGGCTCGTAGCGCAGGGGGGAACACTGAAGCTTTCTTT. Its translation is CASSLARSAGGNTEAFF. Supplemented by reference TRBV5-6 and TRBJ1-1, the full variable domain reads DAGVTQSPTHLIKTRGQQVTLRCSPKSGHDTVSWYQQALGQGPQFIFQYYEEEERQRGNFPDRFSGHQFPNYSSELNVNALLLGDSALYLCASSLARSAGGNTEAFFGQGTRLTVV.

The chain carries TRBV28 and TRBJ2-2, with 8 positions matching TRBD2. Germline lookup yields CDR1 MDHEN and CDR2 SYDVKM. The CDR3 runs 14 residues. Losses at the gene ends were 4 bases for V and 4 bases for J; bases not matched to a gene: 2. The CDR3 DNA follows: TGTGCCAGCAGTTCCGGGACTAGCACCGGGGAGCTGTTTTTT. It is translated as CASSSGTSTGELFF.

In this sample, this clone turned up a few times. This chain joins TRBV9 and TRBJ2-5; 8 bases match TRBD2. CDR1 SGDLS and CDR2 YYNGEE come from the germline V gene. V was clipped by 7 bases and J by 4 bases; unmatched bases: 12. The CDR3 length is 15 residues. CDR3 nucleotide sequence: TGTGCCAGCGCGGACCCAGGGAGCGGGGGAGAGACCCAGTACTTC. It translates to CASADPGSGGETQYF.

V is TRBV5-5 and J is TRBJ2-3, with D possibly matching TRBD2 (6 bases). The CDR3 has 14 residues. The V gene's germline CDR1 is SGHKS and CDR2 YYEKEE (reference sequence). Between the trimmed V and J ends, which lost 5 bases and 4 bases, there was a span of 14 bases. CDR3 nucleotide sequence: TGTGCCAGCAGTTCGGGCGGGGACGCAGATACGCAGTATTTT. Its protein product is CASSSGGDADTQYF.

The chain couples TRBV19 to TRBJ2-6, with D maybe TRBD2 (5 bases). CDR3 length: 15 residues. V gave up 8 bases and J gave up 0 bases, with 11 bases separating them. Germline CDR1 reads LNHDA; CDR2 reads SQIVND (reference sequence). In DNA form, the CDR3 reads TGTGCCAGTGCCCTGACTATCTCTGGGGCCAACGTCCTGACTTTC. This translates into CASALTISGANVLTF.

V and J are TRBV5-4 and TRBJ2-7; 13 bases match TRBD2. In germline, CDR1 is SGHNT, CDR2 YYREEE (reference sequence). The CDR3 loop spans 17 amino acids. V trimming: 5 bases; J trimming: 3 bases; junction bases outside the gene matches: 11. CDR3 sequence reads: CASSPTLTSGGNYEQYF. The CDR3 DNA reads TGTGCCAGCAGTCCTACGCTGACTAGCGGGGGGAACTACGAGCAGTACTTC.

This clone has just a few counts. The chain has TRBV18 and TRBJ2-5; maybe TRBD2 (5 bases). The CDR3 extends over 15 amino acids. V shed 0 bases and J shed 3 bases, with 11 bases lying between them. The germline V gene encodes CDR1 KGHSH and CDR2 LQKENI. The CDR3 DNA reads TGTGCCAGCTCACCACCAAGCCTAGCCGAAGAGACCCAGTACTTC. Encoded protein: CASSPPSLAEETQYF.

V is TRBV30 and J is TRBJ2-2; TRBD1 matches at 7 bases. TRBJ1-3 matches the DNA end more closely, so the J call is doubtful. The CDR3 is made up of 16 amino acids. Per germline, CDR1 GTSNPN and CDR2 SVGIG (reference sequence). The CDR3 here is CAWDGFTGDLGNTIYF. The CDR3 DNA follows: TGTGCCTGGGACGGTTTTACAGGGGATCTTGGAAACACCATATATTTT.

The V call is TRBV9, the J call TRBJ1-5; TRBD1 matches at 9 bases. V shed 1 base and J 1 base; nucleotides not matched to a gene: 12. This CDR3 comprises 19 residues. Germline V gene data show CDR1 as SGDLS and CDR2 as YYNGEE. CDR3 sequence reads: CASSVPPHRGRGSNQPQHF. CDR3 DNA sequence: TGTGCCAGCAGCGTACCCCCCCACAGGGGGCGGGGGAGCAATCAGCCCCAGCATTTT.

The rearrangement joins TRBV29-1 to TRBJ2-3; tentative D call: TRBD1 (6 bases). Germline V lookup: CDR1 SQVTM, CDR2 ANQGSEA. The CDR3 is 14 residues long. The V and J ends lost 7 bases and 0 bases respectively, with 14 bases between them. The CDR3 is CSAGVRTSTDTQYF. CDR3 sequence (DNA): TGCAGCGCAGGGGTTCGGACTAGCACAGATACGCAGTATTTT.

The chain links TRBV5-1 to TRBJ1-5; 7 bases are shared with TRBD1. CDR1 and CDR2 (germline): SGHRS, YFSETQ. V lost 0 bases and J lost 6; bases outside the gene matches: 3. This CDR3 comprises 14 residues. CDR3 sequence (DNA): TGCGCCAGCAGCTTGGGACAGGGCCGTCAGCCCCAGCATTTT. Translated: CASSLGQGRQPQHF.

This chain joins TRBV7-2 and TRBJ1-5; 7 positions agree with TRBD1. Looked up from germline, CDR1 is SGHTA and CDR2 is FQGNSA. V shed 5 bases, J shed 3 bases, and the junction held 13 bases outside the gene matches. This CDR3 has 17 amino acids. CDR3 coding DNA: TGTGCCAGCAGCCCCTCCCGGACAGGTAGTCTCAATCAGCCCCAGCATTTT. Residues: CASSPSRTGSLNQPQHF.

The rearrangement joins TRBV4-1 to TRBJ2-5, with D unresolved. The germline gives CDR1 MGHRA, CDR2 YSYEKL. This CDR3 has 15 residues. V was cut by 2 bases and J by 3 bases, with 13 bases left in between. This CDR3 is CASSQYWRPEETQYF. As DNA, the CDR3 is TGCGCCAGCAGCCAATATTGGCGGCCAGAAGAGACCCAGTACTTC.

This chain joins TRBV6-5 and TRBJ1-3, with D hard to call. V lost 6 bases to trimming and J lost 0 bases, with 12 bases between them. This CDR3 has 15 amino acids. Germline V lookup: CDR1 MNHEY, CDR2 SVGAGI. The CDR3 region has the DNA TGTGCCAGCAGCCGTTACGTGAGCTCTGGAAACACCATATATTTT. This sequence encodes CASSRYVSSGNTIYF.

V is TRBV11-3 and J is TRBJ2-6; TRBD1 might be the D (6 bases). This CDR3 comprises 17 residues. In germline, CDR1 is SGHNT, CDR2 YENEEA. V lost 5 bases and J 0 bases, leaving 14 bases between the germline ends. The CDR3 nucleotides read TGTGCCAGCAGCGAACAGGGTGGGGACTCTGGGGCCAACGTCCTGACTTTC. Encoded protein: CASSEQGGDSGANVLTF.

This chain connects TRBV11-2 to TRBJ1-3; D remains ambiguous. This CDR3 has 18 residues. Trimming stripped 1 base from V and 0 bases from J, with 16 bases between. Germline CDR1 and CDR2: SGHAT and FQNNGV. For the CDR3, the DNA is TGTGCCAGCAGCTTAGGTCCGTGGCAGGCCTCCTCTGGAAACACCATATATTTT. Translation: CASSLGPWQASSGNTIYF.

The CDR3 DNA follows: TGTGCCAGCAGCTTAGGGGGACAGGGCTCCTACGAGCAGTACTTC. It is translated as CASSLGGQGSYEQYF. This chain joins TRBV7-6 and TRBJ2-7, with 9 bases lining up with TRBD1. The CDR3 runs to 15 residues. The V gene end was trimmed by 1 base and the J gene end by 0 bases; junction bases not matched to a gene: 1. Germline CDR1 and CDR2: SGHVS and FNYEAQ.

This chain joins TRBV9 and TRBJ2-4; TRBD1 agrees at 7 bases. After removal of 3 bases from V and 2 bases from J, the junction contained 2 bases not matched to a gene. The CDR3 spans 14 residues. Germline CDR1 SGDLS, CDR2 YYNGEE. CDR3 in DNA: TGTGCCAGCAGCGCACAGGGGACCAAAAACATTCAGTACTTC. It translates to CASSAQGTKNIQYF.

This rearrangement joins TRBV27 to TRBJ2-7, with a tentative D call TRBD1 (6 bases). The V and J ends lost 4 bases and 3 bases respectively, with 16 bases between them. CDR3 length: 15 residues. CDR1 is MNHEY and CDR2 is SMNVEV in the germline V gene (reference sequence). The chain's CDR3 is CASSSPDRLRYEQYF. The CDR3 DNA reads TGTGCCAGCAGTTCTCCGGACAGATTGCGCTACGAGCAGTACTTC.

The chain employs TRBV29-1 and TRBJ2-5; TRBD2 might be the D (7 bases). V lost 4 bases and J 4 bases, leaving 13 bases between the germline ends. The CDR3 runs 13 residues. Germline V CDR1 and CDR2: SQVTM, ANQGSEA. This CDR3 is CSVGGGARETQYF. The CDR3 DNA follows: TGCAGCGTTGGAGGGGGGGCACGAGAGACCCAGTACTTC.

The chain has TRBV5-4 and TRBJ1-2; 8 bases align to TRBD1. In germline, CDR1 is SGHNT, CDR2 YYREEE (reference sequence). The CDR3 consists of 15 residues. V was pared by 1 base and J by 3 bases, with 5 bases of the junction left unmatched. DNA for the CDR3: TGTGCCAGCAGCTTGTTGTACAGGGGGGACTATGGCTACACCTTC. Translation gives CASSLLYRGDYGYTF. The entire variable domain, with the rest obtained from reference TRBV5-4 and TRBJ1-2, is as follows: ETGVTQSPTHLIKTRGQQVTLRCSSQSGHNTVSWYQQALGQGPQFIFQYYREEENGRGNFPPRFSGLQFPNYSSELNVNALELDDSALYLCASSLLYRGDYGYTFGSGTRLTVV.

This clone came up once. The chain is built from TRBV18 and TRBJ1-5; 8 bases map to TRBD1. The germline V gene has CDR1 KGHSH and CDR2 LQKENI. J gave up 1 base and V 1 base, and 6 bases lay outside the gene matches. This CDR3 spans 17 amino acids. The CDR3 loop reads CASSPLPTGGSNQPQHF. The CDR3 bases are TGTGCCAGCTCACCACTCCCCACAGGGGGGAGCAATCAGCCCCAGCATTTT. Based on the CDR3 plus reference TRBV18 and TRBJ1-5, the full variable domain is NAGVMQNPRHLVRRRGQEARLRCSPMKGHSHVYWYRQLPEEGLKFMVYLQKENIIDESGMPKERFSAEFPKEGPSILRIQQVVRGDSAAYFCASSPLPTGGSNQPQHFGDGTRLSIL.

V and J are TRBV6-1 and TRBJ1-1; 9 positions match TRBD1. From germline, CDR1 is MNHNS and CDR2 SASEGT. The CDR3 has 15 amino acids. With V trimmed by 3 bases and J by 6 bases, 8 bases remained unmatched. CDR3 nucleotide sequence: TGTGCCAGCAGTGAGCCCGGGACAGGGTCCCCTGAAGCTTTCTTT. It encodes CASSEPGTGSPEAFF.

This chain links TRBV19 with TRBJ1-4; the match to TRBD1 covers 9 bases. The CDR3 loop spans 15 amino acids. The germline V gene has CDR1 LNHDA and CDR2 SQIVND (reference sequence). V shed 7 bases and J 8 bases; nucleotides not matched to a gene: 11. The CDR3 protein is CASMGTGTGNEKLFF. The DNA for the CDR3 is TGTGCCAGTATGGGAACCGGGACAGGGAACGAAAAACTGTTTTTT.

J is TRBJ1-4 and V is TRBV7-2, with D tentatively TRBD1 (5 bases). CDR1 is SGHTA and CDR2 is FQGNSA in the germline V gene. CDR3 length: 15 amino acids. Deletions cut 1 base from V and 7 bases from J, with 13 bases between. The CDR3 sequence: CASSLVGDRSEKLFF. Written as DNA, the CDR3 is TGTGCCAGCAGCTTAGTTGGTGACAGAAGTGAAAAACTGTTTTTT.